This entry describes one TCR beta chain. Its target is unknown. V lost 0 bases and J lost 0, with 7 bases in between. CDR1 is SGHKS, CDR2 YYEKEE, per germline (reference sequence). There are 16 residues in the CDR3. TCRdb keeps only in-frame clones here, not all; method: immunoSEQ multiplex PCR. Altogether roughly 120,000 clones are present, around 95% being singletons, with the ten largest covering around 0.025%. This entry belongs to a study of human thymus T cells. Findings and limits, study-wide: Thymic repertoires of unrelated individuals were reported in related research to overlap highly. V and J genes seemed to be used with bias in thymic and blood repertoires.

Thymus was obtained from resections taken during corrective heart surgery. Corrective surgery for congenital heart defects was being performed on the healthy Finnish infants who were the donors. Sequencing was done on a sample of thymus tissue. The chain is built from TRBV5-5 and TRBJ1-6; D gene ambiguous. The TCR comes from a boy younger than two with a congenital heart defect but otherwise immunologically healthy. CDR3: CASSLEGSSYNSPLHF. The CDR3 coding sequence is TGTGCCAGCAGCTTGGAAGGGAGCTCCTATAATTCACCCCTCCACTTT. Combining the CDR3 with reference TRBV5-5 and TRBJ1-6 gives the whole variable domain DAGVTQSPTHLIKTRGQQVTLRCSPISGHKSVSWYQQVLGQGPQFIFQYYEKEERGRGNFPDRFSARQFPNYSSELNVNALLLGDSALYLCASSLEGSSYNSPLHFGNGTRLTVT.